Listed below are T cell receptor beta chains from one sample, sequenced in a study of cytomegalovirus exposure and HLA in healthy donors. The data were produced by immunoSEQ multiplex PCR, yet TCRdb's version contains in-frame clones alone and is incomplete. Of about 60,000 clones detected, around 77% appear once; the ten largest clones hold 2.5% to 3.5%. Sequences were obtained from PBMCs. The receptors here all came from a woman aged 40 to 50 in good health and CMV-seropositive. CDR3s include the opening cysteine and the closing phenylalanine or tryptophan. The D gene is left open where the match is weak. Expanded clones are given a class, and other clones once, few, many or no size at all.

clone size	D gene	V gene	J gene	CDR3 DNA	CDR3 protein
NA	TRBD2	TRBV6-1	TRBJ2-5	TGTGCCAGCAGTAAAGAACTAGCGGGGGGCCCGGGGGAGACCCAGTACTTC	CASSKELAGGPGETQYF
NA	NA	TRBV7-3	TRBJ2-1	TGTGCCAGCAGCTTGTCTCAGATGGCTGAGCAGTTCTTC	CASSLSQMAEQFF
NA	NA	TRBV10-2	TRBJ1-2	TGCGCCAGCCGGGCAGGGGTCGTGAACTATGGCTACACCTTC	CASRAGVVNYGYTF
once	NA	TRBV25-1	TRBJ1-2	TGTGCCAGCAGTCCCCAAGTAAGGGGAAGAAATGGCTACACCTTC	CASSPQVRGRNGYTF
NA	NA	TRBV13	TRBJ1-6	TGTGCCAGCAGCAACGGGACATTCTGGGGTAATTCACCCCTCCACTTT	CASSNGTFWGNSPLHF
NA	TRBD1	TRBV4-1	TRBJ1-2	TGCGCCAGCAGCCATGACAGGGAGTATGGCTACACCTTC	CASSHDREYGYTF
NA	NA	TRBV4-1	TRBJ2-2	TGCGCCAGCAGCACTCGACAGTCTACCGGGGAGCTGTTTTTT	CASSTRQSTGELFF
few	NA	TRBV30	TRBJ1-2	TGTGCCTGGAGGCGGAGCGGAGGCTACACCTTC	CAWRRSGGYTF
NA	TRBD1	TRBV6-6	TRBJ1-5	TGTGCCAGCAGTATGGGACAGGGTTTCAATCAGCCCCAGCATTTT	CASSMGQGFNQPQHF
NA	NA	TRBV5-6	TRBJ2-1	TGTGCCAGCAGCGCCGGACTGAATGAGCAGTTCTTC	CASSAGLNEQFF
NA	TRBD1	TRBV19	TRBJ1-3	TGTGCCAGTAAGGACAGGCGGTTGGCTGGAAACACCATATATTTT	CASKDRRLAGNTIYF